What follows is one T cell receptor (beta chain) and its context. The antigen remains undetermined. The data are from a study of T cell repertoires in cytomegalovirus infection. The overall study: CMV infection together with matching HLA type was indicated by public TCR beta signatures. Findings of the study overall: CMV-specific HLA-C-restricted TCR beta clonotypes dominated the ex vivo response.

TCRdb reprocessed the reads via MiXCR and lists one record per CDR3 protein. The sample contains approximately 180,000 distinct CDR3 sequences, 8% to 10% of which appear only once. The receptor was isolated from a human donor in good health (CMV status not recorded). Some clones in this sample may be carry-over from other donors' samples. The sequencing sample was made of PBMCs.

The CDR3 DNA reads TGCAGTGCTAGAGACGCAGGGCCCGCCGTGGAGACCCAGTACTTC. Translated: CSARDAGPAVETQYF. This chain connects TRBV20-1 to TRBJ2-5, with a tentative D call TRBD1 (5 bases). The ends were cut back, 0 bases at V and 5 bases at J, with 16 bases in the middle. Germline-derived CDR1 and CDR2 are DFQATT and SNEGSKA (reference sequence). The length of the CDR3 is 15 residues.